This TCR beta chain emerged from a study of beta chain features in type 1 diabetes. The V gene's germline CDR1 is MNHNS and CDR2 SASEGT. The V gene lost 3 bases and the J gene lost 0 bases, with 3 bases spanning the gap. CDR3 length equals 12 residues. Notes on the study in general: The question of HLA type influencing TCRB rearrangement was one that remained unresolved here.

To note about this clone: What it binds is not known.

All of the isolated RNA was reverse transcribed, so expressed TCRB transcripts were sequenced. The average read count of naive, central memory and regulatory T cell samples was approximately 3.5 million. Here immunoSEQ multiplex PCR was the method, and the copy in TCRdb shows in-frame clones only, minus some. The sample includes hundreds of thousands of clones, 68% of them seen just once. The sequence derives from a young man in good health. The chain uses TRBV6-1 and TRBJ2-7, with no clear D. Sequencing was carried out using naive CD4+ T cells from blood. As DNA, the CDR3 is TGTGCCAGCAGTGACTACTCCTACGAGCAGTACTTC. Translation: CASSDYSYEQYF.